The 22 T cell receptor beta chains below come from one sample, sequenced in a study of T-cell reconstitution after alpha-beta-depleted transplantation in children. Unique molecular identifiers were incorporated when the TCRbeta library was constructed. Via MiXCR, TCRdb re-called the PCR reads, giving one row per CDR3 protein. The sample records some 200,000 distinct CDR3 sequences, around 8.4% being singletons. Sequencing was performed on PBMCs, mostly from graft donor cells, taken 360 days after TCRalphabeta/CD19-depleted stem cell transplant. The receptors here all came from a male patient aged 2 to 10 who had a stem cell transplant for acute myeloid leukemia, so the T cells may come from the graft donor.

The rearrangement links TRBV3-1 to TRBJ2-7; 8 positions match TRBD2. Per germline, CDR1 LGHDT and CDR2 YNNKEL (reference sequence). The V and J ends lost 4 bases and 7 bases, in that order; junction bases with no gene match: 18. The CDR3 has 17 amino acids. CDR3 in amino acids: CASSLEPQRETEGEQYF. CDR3 sequence (DNA): TGTGCCAGCAGCCTTGAACCCCAGCGGGAGACCGAGGGAGAGCAGTACTTC.

V is TRBV20-1 and J is TRBJ2-1; the match to TRBD2 covers 10 bases. CDR3 size: 14 residues. The V gene end was trimmed by 6 bases and the J gene end by 5 bases; junction bases not matched to a gene: 7. Germline V lookup: CDR1 DFQATT, CDR2 SNEGSKA (reference sequence). CDR3 nucleotides: TGCAGTGCCCAGCGGGGGGGGTTGGACAATGAGCAGTTCTTC. It translates to CSAQRGGLDNEQFF.

The chain combines TRBV5-1 with TRBJ2-5; unclear D gene. The ends were cut back, 1 base at V and 4 bases at J, with 11 bases in the middle. The germline V gene encodes CDR1 SGHRS and CDR2 YFSETQ. The CDR3 sequence is 14 residues long. The CDR3 region has the DNA TGCGCCAGCAGCTTGTCCAGTGAAGTAGAGACCCAGTACTTC. Protein product: CASSLSSEVETQYF.

This clonotype was counted a few times. The rearrangement joins TRBV20-1 to TRBJ1-5; D gene ambiguous. Trimming took 1 base from V and 9 from J, leaving 13 bases between them. The CDR3 runs 13 residues. Germline V gene sequence: CDR1 DFQATT, CDR2 SNEGSKA (reference sequence). The CDR3 is CSARVVSGWPQHF. In nucleotides, the CDR3 is TGCAGTGCTAGAGTGGTCAGCGGTTGGCCCCAGCATTTT.

This clonotype was detected ten times or more. The gene calls are TRBV10-3 and TRBJ2-1; 12 bases map to TRBD2. V lost 4 bases to trimming and J lost 9 bases; unmatched junction nucleotides: 4. The CDR3 runs 14 residues. Germline V gives CDR1 ENHRY, CDR2 SYGVKD. For the CDR3, the DNA is TGTGCCATCAGTGGACTAGCGGGAGTGGTTGAGCAGTTCTTC. Translation: CAISGLAGVVEQFF.

The chain couples TRBV4-2 to TRBJ2-5; no clear D gene. The CDR3 loop spans 13 amino acids. Germline CDR1 and CDR2: LGHNA and YNFKEQ. Trimming took off 1 base at V and 4 bases at J, with 7 bases between the two ends. The CDR3: CASSQVEGETQYF. The DNA of the CDR3 is TGTGCCAGCAGCCAAGTCGAAGGAGAGACCCAGTACTTC.

This clonotype showed up just a few times. The chain is built from TRBV4-2 and TRBJ2-2; 8 positions agree with TRBD1. Looked up from germline, CDR1 is LGHNA and CDR2 is YNFKEQ. This CDR3 contains 16 residues. The J segment lost 4 bases and the V segment lost 1 base, leaving 5 bases of the junction unmatched. The CDR3 here is CASSQVSTGGTGELFF. The DNA for the CDR3 is TGTGCCAGCAGCCAAGTTTCAACAGGGGGCACCGGGGAGCTGTTTTTT.

This clonotype has a count of ten or more. This chain connects TRBV29-1 to TRBJ2-1, with D tentatively TRBD1 (6 bases). Per germline, CDR1 SQVTM and CDR2 ANQGSEA. This CDR3 region has 15 residues. The V gene lost 1 base and the J gene lost 7 bases, with 17 bases spanning the gap. The CDR3 nucleotides read TGCAGCGTTGAAGGAGTCAAGGGGGTTATTAATGAGCAGTTCTTC. Its translation is CSVEGVKGVINEQFF.

The chain has TRBV12-3 or TRBV12-4 and TRBJ2-7, with a possible D match to TRBD2 (6 bases). V lost 8 bases and J 7 bases, leaving 15 bases between the germline ends. The CDR3 spans 12 residues. CDR3 amino acids: CASGLQAGEQYF. The DNA for the CDR3 is TGTGCCAGCGGATTACAGGCGGGGGAGCAGTACTTC.

The chain carries TRBV12-3 or TRBV12-4 and TRBJ1-2; D remains unclear. Trimming took off 4 bases at V and 0 bases at J, with 15 bases between the two ends. The CDR3 consists of 16 residues. Here the CDR3 DNA reads TGTGCCAGCAGTTCGGGCCTTAAACCGACTAACTATGGCTACACCTTC. The encoded protein is CASSSGLKPTNYGYTF.

This clonotype has at least ten counts. DNA of the CDR3: TGCGCCAGCAGCCCAACCGACAACGAGCGGAACTACGAGCAGTACTTC. Its translation is CASSPTDNERNYEQYF. The chain has TRBV5-1 and TRBJ2-7; D is perhaps TRBD2 (5 bases). Trimming left V 4 bases short and J 3 bases short, with 20 bases between. The CDR3 extends over 16 amino acids. Germline CDR1 reads SGHRS; CDR2 reads YFSETQ.

V usage is TRBV20-1 and J usage is TRBJ2-7; 9 bases map to TRBD2. The V and J ends lost 6 bases and 4 bases, in that order; junction bases with no gene match: 7. The CDR3 consists of 13 residues. The germline CDR1 and CDR2 sequences are DFQATT and SNEGSKA (reference sequence). The CDR3 protein is CSAGAGGGYEQYF. The CDR3 DNA follows: TGCAGTGCAGGTGCGGGAGGGGGTTACGAGCAGTACTTC.

This clonotype was found many times. The chain uses TRBV20-1 and TRBJ2-1; 10 bases line up with TRBD2. This CDR3 contains 16 residues. Germline V gives CDR1 DFQATT, CDR2 SNEGSKA (reference sequence). The V segment lost 1 base and the J segment 6 bases; nucleotides outside the gene matches: 9. The CDR3 sequence is CSARAPLAGEGNEQFF. The CDR3 nucleotides read TGCAGTGCTAGAGCCCCCCTAGCGGGAGAGGGCAATGAGCAGTTCTTC.

This clonotype was seen at least ten times. The chain has TRBV5-6 and TRBJ1-1; D remains ambiguous. There are 14 residues in the CDR3. Per the germline V gene, CDR1 is SGHDT and CDR2 is YYEEEE. Trimming took 5 bases from V and 1 from J, leaving 12 bases between them. CDR3 in amino acids: CASSPGPRNTEAFF. In nucleotides, the CDR3 is TGTGCCAGCAGTCCGGGCCCGAGGAACACTGAAGCTTTCTTT. Filled out from reference TRBV5-6 and TRBJ1-1, the complete variable domain reads DAGVTQSPTHLIKTRGQQVTLRCSPKSGHDTVSWYQQALGQGPQFIFQYYEEEERQRGNFPDRFSGHQFPNYSSELNVNALLLGDSALYLCASSPGPRNTEAFFGQGTRLTVV.

The rearrangement joins TRBV7-2 to TRBJ2-2; 11 bases align to TRBD2. Germline V gene data show CDR1 as SGHTA and CDR2 as FQGNSA. J was trimmed by 5 bases and V by 2 bases; bases with no gene match: 4. This CDR3 spans 16 amino acids. The CDR3 sequence: CASSLHSGGVTGELFF. The CDR3 coding sequence is TGTGCCAGCAGCTTACATAGCGGGGGGGTTACCGGGGAGCTGTTTTTT.

This clonotype occurred many times. This chain uses TRBV5-1 with TRBJ2-5; D not resolved. Germline CDR1 reads SGHRS; CDR2 reads YFSETQ. Deletions cut 1 base from V and 4 bases from J, with 17 bases between. The CDR3 is 16 residues long. The CDR3 here is CASSLFRVGRRETQYF. In DNA form, the CDR3 reads TGCGCCAGCAGCTTGTTCCGTGTTGGTAGGAGAGAGACCCAGTACTTC. Together with reference TRBV5-1 and TRBJ2-5, the CDR3 gives the full variable domain: KAGVTQTPRYLIKTRGQQVTLSCSPISGHRSVSWYQQTPGQGLQFLFEYFSETQRNKGNFPGRFSGRQFSNSRSEMNVSTLELGDSALYLCASSLFRVGRRETQYFGPGTRLLVL.

To note about this clonotype: An end of the junction differs from the germline gene, which may be a read error. The CDR3 region is CASSVGPGPEF. DNA for the CDR3: TGTGCCAGCAGCGTTGGACCGGGACCCGAGTTC. The chain uses TRBV2 and TRBJ2-4; D may match TRBD1 or TRBD2 (5 bases each). This CDR3 is 11 amino acids long. The germline V gene encodes CDR1 SNHLY and CDR2 FYNNEI.

There are a few counts of this clonotype. This rearrangement joins TRBV21-1 to TRBJ2-2; the table's D call TRBD1 went unverified against the DNA. TRBV21-1 represents a pseudogene. The CDR3 contains 15 residues. The CDR3 DNA sequence: TGTGCCAGCACCTTCCCAGTCAGGGGCACCGGGGAGCTGTTTTTT. It translates to CASTFPVRGTGELFF.

This clonotype was seen a handful of times. The rearrangement joins TRBV4-2 to TRBJ1-1; maybe TRBD1 (6 bases). Germline loops: CDR1 LGHNA, CDR2 YNFKEQ. CDR3 length equals 15 residues. Trimming shortened V by 0 bases and J by 2 bases, and 10 bases separated the two germline ends. The CDR3 nucleotides are TGTGCCAGCAGCCAAGATCGGACAGACAACACTGAAGCTTTCTTT. Translated: CASSQDRTDNTEAFF.

This sequence joins TRBV12-3 or TRBV12-4 and TRBJ2-3; TRBD2 matches 13 bases. V gave up 3 bases and J gave up 6 bases; unmatched junction bases: 9. The length of the CDR3 is 17 residues. CDR3 in amino acids: CASSFRRTSGRRDTQYF. CDR3 coding DNA: TGTGCCAGCAGTTTTCGCAGGACTAGCGGGAGAAGGGATACGCAGTATTTT.

The table lists this clonotype with a few counts. This rearrangement joins TRBV2 to TRBJ2-1, with TRBD2 matching over 9 bases. V shed 8 bases and J 5 bases; nucleotides not matched to a gene: 10. The germline V gene has CDR1 SNHLY and CDR2 FYNNEI. The CDR3 sequence is 15 residues long. CDR3 protein: CASPGREGYHNEQFF. The CDR3 nucleotides are TGTGCCAGCCCCGGGCGGGAGGGCTACCACAATGAGCAGTTCTTC.

This clonotype has a count of ten or more. The rearrangement links TRBV20-1 to TRBJ2-7; 9 nucleotides match TRBD1. V lost 3 bases to trimming and J lost 3 bases; unmatched junction nucleotides: 12. This CDR3 comprises 16 residues. Germline CDR1 is DFQATT and CDR2 is SNEGSKA (reference sequence). The CDR3 spells CSASSGQGKWDYEQYF. In nucleotides, the CDR3 is TGCAGTGCTAGTTCGGGACAGGGAAAGTGGGACTACGAGCAGTACTTC.